Listed below are T cell receptor beta chains from one sample, sequenced in a study of blood T cell repertoires in COVID-19. TCRdb's copy holds only in-frame clones and misses some; the assay was immunoSEQ multiplex PCR. Of about 270,000 clones listed, 88% are singletons. Input material: PBMCs or T cells enriched from blood (not recorded which). Every receptor here comes from a woman in her fifties or sixties in a cohort exposed to, infected with or recovered from COVID-19 (not recorded which). The CDR3 runs from the conserved cysteine through the conserved F or W.

TRBV6-5	TRBJ2-2	CASRGGLLDTGELFF
TRBV5-4	TRBJ2-7	CASSSGGSYEQYF
TRBV2	TRBJ1-5	CASTDRHSNQPQHF
TRBV7-3	TRBJ2-1	CASSHAGTSLNEQFF
TRBV19	TRBJ1-4	CASRPGIANEKLFF
TRBV18	TRBJ2-2	CASSPRNTGELFF
TRBV4-2	TRBJ1-1	CASSQLDRDRPEAFF
TRBV24-1	TRBJ1-1	CATQGGDTEAFF
TRBV6-5	TRBJ2-1	CASQVTGGYNEQFF
TRBV10-3	TRBJ2-7	CAISDPSQGQGVDEQYF
TRBV5-6	TRBJ2-2	CASSLGLAMRRAGELFF